The clone carrying this TCR beta chain was seen many times. This entry belongs to a study of neurological immune-mediated disorders. Using its own MiXCR run on the 5' RACE reads, TCRdb lists one record per CDR3 protein. The sample contains about 30,000 distinct CDR3 sequences, roughly 14% of which appear only once. This CDR3 has 16 amino acids. CDR1 and CDR2 (germline): SGHTA, FQGNSA. V lost 1 base and J lost 0; bases outside the gene matches: 4. The TCR sequence derives from a man between 65 and 85 years old in good health. The sample comprised PBMCs. This rearrangement joins TRBV7-2 to TRBJ1-1, with 8 bases aligning to TRBD1. CDR3 coding DNA: TGTGCCAGCAGCTTAGTTTCAGGGGGCTTGAACACTGAAGCTTTCTTT. It yields the protein CASSLVSGGLNTEAFF.